The T cell receptor beta chain described here comes from a study of blood T cell repertoires in COVID-19. Overall study context: Some COVID-19 samples were acute and others convalescent; all came from the United States, Italy and Spain. T cells, B-cell-depleted T cells, or PBMCs provided the cDNA or gDNA that served as material.

Source study methods: Amplification of reference gene primers provided the estimated nucleated cell counts. The protocol was immunoSEQ multiplex PCR, while the TCRdb copy is restricted to in-frame clones and leaves out a portion. Clonal size and the V and J genes are those of that table, whereas D and trimming came from the DNA. The sample includes over 250,000 clones, 85% to 90% of them seen just once. With 2 bases clipped from V and 7 bases from J, the junction kept 9 bases outside the gene matches. The CDR3 totals 16 residues. Germline lookup yields CDR1 MNHEY and CDR2 SVGAGI. The sequenced sample was peripheral blood. The sequence derives from a woman in her forties or fifties with COVID-19, enrolled during active disease. The rearrangement uses TRBV6-5 and TRBJ2-1; 9 positions agree with TRBD2. CDR3 region: CASSYLSGSPPNEQFF. CDR3 nucleotides: TGTGCCAGCAGTTACCTTAGCGGGAGCCCCCCGAATGAGCAGTTCTTC.